This T cell receptor beta chain was retrieved from a study of blood T cells in healthy people across ages. Study-level findings and limits: With unsorted PBMCs, a conclusive comparison of naive versus antigen-experienced cells was not possible. Across the age range, TCR beta diversity per million T cells fell in a roughly linear way.

On this clonotype: As yet, its antigen is unknown.

From germline, CDR1 is SNHLY and CDR2 FYNNEI. The CDR3 spans 11 residues. V lost 3 bases to trimming and J lost 12 bases, with 10 bases between them. PCR was performed a second time for about 7 to 11 cycles using a sample-barcoded 5' primer and a J-beta primer mix. TCRdb re-called the 5' RACE reads with MiXCR, one entry per CDR3 protein. The data hold 1.5 million or so distinct CDR3 sequences, with 35% to 45% observed a single time. The source of this sequence is a woman aged 18-30 years in good health. The gene calls are TRBV2 and TRBJ2-3, with D perhaps TRBD2 (6 bases). Specimen: blood. The CDR3 nucleotides are TGTGCCAGCAGTGAGGACTACTTACAGTATTTT. Residues: CASSEDYLQYF.